Listed here are 10 T cell receptor beta chains from one sample, sequenced in a study of synovial regulatory T cells in juvenile arthritis. Measured with immunoSEQ multiplex PCR; TCRdb has only the in-frame clones, and not every one. The sample has approximately 9,300 clones, and its top ten clones hold around 0.72%. Sequenced material: Treg cells from blood. Subset noted: remaining (HLA-DR-negative) circulating blood Treg cells. These receptors were taken from a donor aged 2-30 years with juvenile idiopathic arthritis.

The chain has TRBV5-1 and TRBJ2-1; the D call of TRBD1 rests on TCRdb alone, since no DNA is present to check it. This CDR3 spans 15 amino acids. Only the protein is on record. From germline, CDR1 is SGHRS and CDR2 YFSETQ. The CDR3 spells CASRNATGTYNEQFF. The full variable domain, its missing parts supplied by reference TRBV5-1 and TRBJ2-1, is KAGVTQTPRYLIKTRGQQVTLSCSPISGHRSVSWYQQTPGQGLQFLFEYFSETQRNKGNFPGRFSGRQFSNSRSEMNVSTLELGDSALYLCASRNATGTYNEQFFGPGTRLTVL.

V gene TRBV5-5 combines with J gene TRBJ2-3; TCRdb picks TRBD1, but there is no DNA to check that call. This CDR3 spans 15 amino acids. No nucleotide data were recorded. Germline lookup yields CDR1 SGHKS and CDR2 YYEKEE (reference sequence). The CDR3 here is CASSLDRASTDTQYF.

The CDR3 sequence is CASSATEGQWGKLFF. This chain connects TRBV5-1 to TRBJ1-4; the TRBD1 assignment by TCRdb is unverifiable without DNA. The V gene's germline CDR1 is SGHRS and CDR2 YFSETQ. The CDR3 has 15 residues. DNA is not on record.

V gene TRBV28 combines with J gene TRBJ1-2. CDR3 length equals 17 residues. Nucleotide data are not available. Per the germline V gene, CDR1 is MDHEN and CDR2 is SYDVKM. The CDR3 sequence is CASSLTQGGEISYGYTF.

CDR3 loop: CASSPFEGQGGYGYTF. The rearrangement joins TRBV19 to TRBJ1-2; the D call from TCRdb, TRBD1, cannot be confirmed without DNA. This CDR3 contains 16 residues. The nucleotide record is missing. Germline values: CDR1 LNHDA, CDR2 SQIVND (reference sequence).

This chain links TRBV7-2 with TRBJ2-3; TCRdb indicates TRBD1, and absent DNA this call remains unverified. Germline V gene data show CDR1 as SGHTA and CDR2 as FQGNSA. The CDR3 loop spans 16 amino acids. No DNA appears here. CDR3 sequence reads: CASSPSRTGVTDTQYF.

This chain joins TRBV19 and TRBJ2-7; the D call of TRBD2 rests on TCRdb alone, since no DNA is present to check it. Germline V gives CDR1 LNHDA, CDR2 SQIVND (reference sequence). CDR3 length equals 13 residues. No DNA appears here. This CDR3 reads CASSINYPGEQYF.

The rearrangement joins TRBV5-4 to TRBJ2-1; without DNA, the TCRdb call of TRBD1 cannot be checked. This CDR3 region has 13 residues. The DNA is unrecorded. Germline V gene data show CDR1 as SGHNT and CDR2 as YYREEE (reference sequence). The chain's CDR3 is CASSSAQFNEQFF.

CDR3 protein: CASTRTGRWNTEAFF. The rearrangement joins TRBV7-2 to TRBJ1-1; checking the TCRdb D call of TRBD1 is not possible without DNA. The CDR3 totals 15 residues. The protein alone is recorded here. The germline gives CDR1 SGHTA, CDR2 FQGNSA.

The chain has TRBV20-1 and TRBJ1-2. Germline loops: CDR1 DFQATT, CDR2 SNEGSKA (reference sequence). The CDR3 runs to 11 residues. No DNA has been recorded. CDR3 sequence: CSANPTQGYTF.